The 5 T cell receptor beta chains given below trace back to one sample, sequenced in a study of cytomegalovirus exposure and HLA in healthy donors. In the PCR, 60 Vbeta and 13 Jbeta primers were used. TCRdb's copy holds only in-frame clones and misses some; the assay was immunoSEQ multiplex PCR. The table shows 150,000 to 180,000 clones, with 60% to 85% occurring only once. The material sequenced was PBMCs. Receptors originate from a woman aged 35 to 49 in good health and CMV-seronegative.

V gene TRBV7-8 combines with J gene TRBJ2-7, with D possibly TRBD1 on 5 matching bases. The CDR3 covers 15 residues. Germline V gives CDR1 SGHVS, CDR2 FQNEAQ. V shed 0 bases and J shed 3 bases, with 12 bases lying between them. Here the CDR3 reads CASSLADSLDYEQYF. The CDR3 DNA sequence: TGTGCCAGCAGCTTAGCAGACAGTCTCGACTACGAGCAGTACTTC.

The chain employs TRBV29-1 and TRBJ2-3, with a tentative D call TRBD1 (6 bases). CDR3 length: 12 amino acids. Per the germline V gene, CDR1 is SQVTM and CDR2 is ANQGSEA. The V gene lost 6 bases and the J gene lost 10 bases, with 17 bases spanning the gap. The CDR3 nucleotides are TGCAGCGTGGGCGCTACAGGGAATCCGCAGTATTTT. Its translation is CSVGATGNPQYF.

This clone was seen only a few times. J is TRBJ1-1 and V is TRBV6-1; D ambiguous. The CDR3 sequence is 14 residues long. V dropped 5 bases and J dropped 0 bases, with 10 bases sitting between them. Germline V CDR1 and CDR2: MNHNS, SASEGT. The CDR3 sequence: CASSPGPMNTEAFF. The CDR3 DNA reads TGTGCCAGCAGTCCAGGCCCCATGAACACTGAAGCTTTCTTT.

The V gene is TRBV7-2, the J gene TRBJ1-5, with TRBD1 matching 9 bases. J lost 2 bases, V lost 4 bases, and 12 bases had no gene match. CDR1 and CDR2 (germline): SGHTA, FQGNSA. This CDR3 comprises 18 residues. The CDR3 reads CASSSRRQGGGGNQPQHF. The CDR3 DNA follows: TGTGCCAGCAGCTCTAGGCGACAGGGGGGGGGTGGCAATCAGCCCCAGCATTTT.

This clone was counted once. The V and J genes are TRBV11-3 and TRBJ1-1, with D perhaps TRBD1 (5 bases). V was cut by 2 bases and J by 0 bases, with 13 bases left in between. Germline CDR1 and CDR2: SGHNT and YENEEA. The CDR3 totals 16 residues. The CDR3 loop reads CASSLWGGSMNTEAFF. The DNA for the CDR3 is TGTGCCAGCAGCTTATGGGGGGGTTCTATGAACACTGAAGCTTTCTTT.